These T cell receptor beta chains were read from a single sample in a study of T cell responses to AZD1222 COVID-19 vaccine. Using immunoSEQ multiplex PCR, the repertoire was profiled, and TCRdb retains in-frame clones only, with some absent. This repertoire shows tens of thousands of clones, roughly 87% found once; its top ten account for approximately 15%. Source: peripheral blood, taken on day 0 of AZD1222 vaccination. These receptor sequences come from an adult in good health. Each CDR3 is given with its conserved first and last residue. A D gene is named only where the DNA matches it firmly. Clone size is given for some rows only: seen once, a few or many times, or a class if the clone is expanded.

CDR3nt	CDR3aa	v_gene	j_gene	d_gene	abundance
TGTGCCAGCAGCCAAGAGTCAGTCGAGCAGTTCTTC	CASSQESVEQFF	TRBV4-2	TRBJ2-1	-	-
TGTGCCAGCAGCTTAGTCGATAGCGGGCAGAGCTCCTACAATGAGCAGTTCTTC	CASSLVDSGQSSYNEQFF	TRBV7-8	TRBJ2-1	TRBD2	-
TGCAGCGTTGAAATTGGAAAGGAGCGGTTCACAGATACGCAGTATTTT	CSVEIGKERFTDTQYF	TRBV29-1	TRBJ2-3	-	-
TGCAGCGTTGGAGAGGGGGACAGGGCGCAGTATTTT	CSVGEGDRAQYF	TRBV29-1	TRBJ2-3	TRBD1	-
TGTGCCAGCAGCTTAGAGCCTCCCGGGAGGGCCGGGCAAGAGACCCAGTACTTC	CASSLEPPGRAGQETQYF	TRBV7-6	TRBJ2-5	TRBD2	few
TGTGCCAGCAGCTGGGAAACAGGGGGGGGCACACCTAGAAGCTATGGCTACACCTTC	CASSWETGGGTPRSYGYTF	TRBV11-3	TRBJ1-2	TRBD1	-
TGTGCCAGCAGTTCGACCACGACTCCAAGTCAGCCCCAGCATTTT	CASSSTTTPSQPQHF	TRBV6-5	TRBJ1-5	-	-
TGTGCCAGCTCTAGGGGGACTAGCGGGAGGCTTACCCGTGAGATCGCCTACGAGCAGTACTTC	CASSRGTSGRLTREIAYEQYF	TRBV19	TRBJ2-7	TRBD2	medium-sized
TGTGCCTGGAGTCCCCTGGGACAGGGGGGCAATCAGCCCCAGCATTTT	CAWSPLGQGGNQPQHF	TRBV30	TRBJ1-5	TRBD1	-
TGTGCCAGCAGTTACGGGGAGGGGTCAAACTACAATGAGCAGTTCTTC	CASSYGEGSNYNEQFF	TRBV2	TRBJ2-1	TRBD2	-
TGTGCCAGCAGCTTAGGCGGCGGAGGGGCGCGGGGGTCACCCCTCCACTTT	CASSLGGGGARGSPLHF	TRBV7-6	TRBJ1-6	-	-
TGTGCCAGCAGCTCCGCCTACGAGCAGTACTTC	CASSSAYEQYF	TRBV11-2	TRBJ2-7	-	few
TGCGCCAGCAGCTTGGCCGACAGGGACCGCAATGAGCAGTTCTTC	CASSLADRDRNEQFF	TRBV5-1	TRBJ2-1	TRBD1	-
TGTGCCAGCAGCGCCACTAGCACCGGGGAGCTGTTTTTT	CASSATSTGELFF	TRBV7-3	TRBJ2-2	-	-
TGTGCCAGCAGCGGCCCTTCAGATACGCAGTATTTT	CASSGPSDTQYF	TRBV7-2	TRBJ2-3	-	-
TGCAGCGTGAGGTACACTGAAGCTTTCTTT	CSVRYTEAFF	TRBV29-1	TRBJ1-1	-	few
TGTGCCAGCAGTGATACAGGGGACACTGAAGCTTTCTTT	CASSDTGDTEAFF	TRBV6-1	TRBJ1-1	TRBD1	-
TGTGCCAGCAGCTCAAACCCCAACTATGGCTACACCTTC	CASSSNPNYGYTF	TRBV7-2	TRBJ1-2	-	-
TGTGCCAGCAGCTCGACTAGCGGGGGGCCCTACAATGAGCAGTTCTTC	CASSSTSGGPYNEQFF	TRBV7-9	TRBJ2-1	TRBD2	-
TGCAGTGCTAGTCGTGGGACCGATCACAATGAGCAGTTCTTC	CSASRGTDHNEQFF	TRBV20-1	TRBJ2-1	-	-
TGTGCCAGCAGCTCATCAGGGCTTTTCGAGACCCAGTACTTC	CASSSSGLFETQYF	TRBV7-9	TRBJ2-5	-	-
TGTGCCAGCAGCCCGGGAATTTCTAACTATGGCTACACCTTC	CASSPGISNYGYTF	TRBV7-9	TRBJ1-2	-	-
TGTGCCAGCAGCCAAGTGGGGAACACTGAAGCTTTCTTT	CASSQVGNTEAFF	TRBV4-2	TRBJ1-1	-	-
TGTGCCAGCAGCGTAGGGAGGTTCGGGCAGGGGGAGACCCAGTACTTC	CASSVGRFGQGETQYF	TRBV9	TRBJ2-5	-	-
TGTGCCAGCCGGCGCGTGACTAAGAACACCGGGGAGCTGTTTTTT	CASRRVTKNTGELFF	TRBV6-6	TRBJ2-2	-	-
TGTGCCTGGAGTGTCCCCACCGGGGAGCTGTTTTTT	CAWSVPTGELFF	TRBV30	TRBJ2-2	-	few
TGCGCCAGCAGCCAAGATCGGACAGGAGAGACCCAGTACTTC	CASSQDRTGETQYF	TRBV4-1	TRBJ2-5	TRBD1	-
TGTGCCAGCAGCACGACCATAAACTATGGCTACACCTTC	CASSTTINYGYTF	TRBV7-8	TRBJ1-2	-	-
TGTGCCAGCAGGCGGACTAGGAGGGACGATGAGCAGTTCTTC	CASRRTRRDDEQFF	TRBV7-8	TRBJ2-1	TRBD2	few
TGTGCCAGCAGCCGGACAAGTGGGCAGGGGAGCGAGCAGTACTTC	CASSRTSGQGSEQYF	TRBV16	TRBJ2-7	-	-
TGCGCCAGCAGCCCAACTGGACTAGGGGACACCGGGGAGCTGTTTTTT	CASSPTGLGDTGELFF	TRBV5-1	TRBJ2-2	TRBD2	-
TGTGCCAGCAGCCAAGAGGTCCGGGCCCAAAACACCGGGGAGCTGTTTTTT	CASSQEVRAQNTGELFF	TRBV4-2	TRBJ2-2	-	-
TGTGCCAGCACGGCCCAAAATGAAAAACTGTTTTTT	CASTAQNEKLFF	TRBV28	TRBJ1-4	-	-
TGTGCCAGCAGTCTTAAAGGGAACACTGAAGCTTTCTTT	CASSLKGNTEAFF	TRBV6-5	TRBJ1-1	-	-
TGTGCCAGCAGCCGCGGGGAAGGGGGAATAGTATCCTACGAGCAGTACTTC	CASSRGEGGIVSYEQYF	TRBV5-5	TRBJ2-7	-	-
TGTGCCAGCAGCCCAGGACAGGGAGGAGGCAATCAGCCCCAGCATTTT	CASSPGQGGGNQPQHF	TRBV7-9	TRBJ1-5	TRBD1	-
TGTGCCAGCAGTCCATACAGGGAATACTACAATGAGCAGTTCTTC	CASSPYREYYNEQFF	TRBV6-2/TRBV6-3	TRBJ2-1	-	-
TGTGCCAGCAGCGATAGGGGGTACACTAACTATGGCTACACCTTC	CASSDRGYTNYGYTF	TRBV7-8	TRBJ1-2	-	few
TGCAGCGTTGTCGGTGTGAACGGCTACACCTTC	CSVVGVNGYTF	TRBV29-1	TRBJ1-2	-	-
TGTGCCAGCAGCCGGAGACTTCACAATACCTACAATGAGCAGTTCTTC	CASSRRLHNTYNEQFF	TRBV7-2	TRBJ2-1	-	-
TGCGCCAGCTCCCGGGGGCCTCTCGGGAATGAAAAACTGTTTTTT	CASSRGPLGNEKLFF	TRBV4-1	TRBJ1-4	-	-
TGCGCCAGCAGCTTGGACTCGGGGGGGACCCAGTACTTC	CASSLDSGGTQYF	TRBV5-1	TRBJ2-5	TRBD2	-
TGTGCCAGCAGTGACTCGACTAGCGGGGACACCACAGATACGCAGTATTTT	CASSDSTSGDTTDTQYF	TRBV6-4	TRBJ2-3	TRBD2	once
TGCAGCGTGCGAACACATAGCAATCAGCCCCAGCATTTT	CSVRTHSNQPQHF	TRBV29-1	TRBJ1-5	-	-
TGTGCCAGCAGTGAAGGTGAGGGAGGTGGCTACACCTTC	CASSEGEGGGYTF	TRBV6-1	TRBJ1-2	-	-